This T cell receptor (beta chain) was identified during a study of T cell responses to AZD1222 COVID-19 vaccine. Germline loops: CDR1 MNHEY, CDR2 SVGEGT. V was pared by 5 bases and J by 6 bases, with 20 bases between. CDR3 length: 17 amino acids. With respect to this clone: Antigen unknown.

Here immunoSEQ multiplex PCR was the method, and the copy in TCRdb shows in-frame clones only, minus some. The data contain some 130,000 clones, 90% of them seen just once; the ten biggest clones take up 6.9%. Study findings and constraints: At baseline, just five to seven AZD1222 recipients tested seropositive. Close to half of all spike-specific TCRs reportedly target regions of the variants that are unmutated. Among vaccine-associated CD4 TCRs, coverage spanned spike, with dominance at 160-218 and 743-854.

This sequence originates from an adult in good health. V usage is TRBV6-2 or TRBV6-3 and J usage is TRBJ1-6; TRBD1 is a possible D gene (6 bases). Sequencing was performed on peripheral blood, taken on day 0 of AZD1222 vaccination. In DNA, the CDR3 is TGTGCCAGCAGTCAGCCCCTCCGGGACATGGGTAATTCACCCCTCCACTTT. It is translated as CASSQPLRDMGNSPLHF.